This note documents a single T cell receptor (beta chain) sequence. This entry is derived from a study of blood T cell repertoires in COVID-19. About the research overall: Whether acute or convalescent, the COVID-19 samples came from the United States, Italy and Spain.

V lost 5 bases to trimming and J lost 8 bases, with 12 bases between them. In germline, CDR1 is LNHDA, CDR2 SQIVND (reference sequence). The CDR3 spans 12 residues. Produced via immunoSEQ multiplex PCR; TCRdb's table is partial and in-frame only. The sample shows about 110,000 clones, around 86% of them seen only once. The sequenced sample was peripheral blood. The receptor's source is a man aged 45 to 65 with acute or convalescent COVID-19. The gene calls are TRBV19 and TRBJ1-2, with D hard to call. The CDR3 loop is CASSPGVEGYTF. The CDR3 DNA follows: TGTGCCAGTAGTCCCGGGGTGGAGGGCTACACCTTC.